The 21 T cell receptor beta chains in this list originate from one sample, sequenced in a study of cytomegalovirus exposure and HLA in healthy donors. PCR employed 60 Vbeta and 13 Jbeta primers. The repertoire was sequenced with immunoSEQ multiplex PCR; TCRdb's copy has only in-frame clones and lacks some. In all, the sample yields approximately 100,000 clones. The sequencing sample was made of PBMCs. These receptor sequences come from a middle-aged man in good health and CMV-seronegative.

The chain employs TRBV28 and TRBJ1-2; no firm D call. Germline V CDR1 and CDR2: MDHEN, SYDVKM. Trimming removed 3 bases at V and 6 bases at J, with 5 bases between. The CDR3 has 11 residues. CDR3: CASSFPDGYTF. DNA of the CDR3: TGTGCCAGCAGTTTCCCGGATGGCTACACCTTC.

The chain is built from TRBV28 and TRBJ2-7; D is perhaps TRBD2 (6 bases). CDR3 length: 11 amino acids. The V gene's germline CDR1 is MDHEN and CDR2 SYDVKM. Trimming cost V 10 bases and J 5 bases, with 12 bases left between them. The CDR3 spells CATLGGHEQYF. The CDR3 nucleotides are TGTGCCACTCTTGGAGGGCACGAGCAGTACTTC.

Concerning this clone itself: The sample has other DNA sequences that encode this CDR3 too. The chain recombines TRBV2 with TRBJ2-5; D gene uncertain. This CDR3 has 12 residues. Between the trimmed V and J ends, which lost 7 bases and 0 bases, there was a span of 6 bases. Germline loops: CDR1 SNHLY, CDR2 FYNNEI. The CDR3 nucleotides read TGTGCCAGCAACCGGTACCAAGAGACCCAGTACTTC. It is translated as CASNRYQETQYF.

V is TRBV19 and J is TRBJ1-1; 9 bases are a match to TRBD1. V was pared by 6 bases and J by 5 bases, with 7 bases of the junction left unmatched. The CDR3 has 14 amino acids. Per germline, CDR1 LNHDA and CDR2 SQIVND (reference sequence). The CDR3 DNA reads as TGTGCCAGTAGAACTGGACAGGGGTCGACTGAAGCTTTCTTT. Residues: CASRTGQGSTEAFF.

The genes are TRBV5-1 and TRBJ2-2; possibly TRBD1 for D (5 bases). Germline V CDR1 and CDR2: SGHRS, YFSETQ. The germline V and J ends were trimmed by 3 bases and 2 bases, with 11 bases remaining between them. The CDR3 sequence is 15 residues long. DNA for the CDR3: TGCGCCAGCAGCTCGGTAGGGGATAACACCGGGGAGCTGTTTTTT. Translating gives CASSSVGDNTGELFF.

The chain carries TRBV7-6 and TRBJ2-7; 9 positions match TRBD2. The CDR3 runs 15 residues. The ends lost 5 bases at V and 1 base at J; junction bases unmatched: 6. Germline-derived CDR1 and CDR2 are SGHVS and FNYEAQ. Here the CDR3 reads CASSLRTSDSYEQYF. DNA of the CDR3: TGTGCCAGCAGCCTCAGGACTAGCGATTCCTACGAGCAGTACTTC.

CDR3 bases: TGTGCCAGCAGCTTAGTGGCTAGCGGCTACAATGAGCAGTTCTTC. Its translation is CASSLVASGYNEQFF. The chain employs TRBV7-2 and TRBJ2-1; 7 nucleotides line up with TRBD2. V trimming: 1 base; J trimming: 3 bases; junction bases outside the gene matches: 3. The CDR3 spans 15 residues. Germline assignment: CDR1 SGHTA and CDR2 FQGNSA.

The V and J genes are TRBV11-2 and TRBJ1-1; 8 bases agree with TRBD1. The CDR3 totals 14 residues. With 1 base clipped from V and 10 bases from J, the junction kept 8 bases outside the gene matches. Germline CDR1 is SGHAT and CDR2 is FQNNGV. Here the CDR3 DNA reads TGTGCCAGCAGCTTAGCAGGGACAGGTAGAGGAGCTTTCTTT. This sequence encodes CASSLAGTGRGAFF.

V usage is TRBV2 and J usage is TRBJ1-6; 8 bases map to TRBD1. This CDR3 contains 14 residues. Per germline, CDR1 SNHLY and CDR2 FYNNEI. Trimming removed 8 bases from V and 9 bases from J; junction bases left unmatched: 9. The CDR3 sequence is CASGAGGPSSPLHF. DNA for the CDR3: TGTGCCAGCGGGGCAGGGGGCCCTTCTTCACCCCTCCACTTT.

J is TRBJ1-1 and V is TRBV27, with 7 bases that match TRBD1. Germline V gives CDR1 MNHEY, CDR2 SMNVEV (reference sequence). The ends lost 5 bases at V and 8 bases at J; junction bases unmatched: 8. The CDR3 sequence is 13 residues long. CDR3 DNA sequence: TGTGCCAGCAGTCTTACAGGGGCCGCCGAAGCTTTCTTT. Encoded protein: CASSLTGAAEAFF.

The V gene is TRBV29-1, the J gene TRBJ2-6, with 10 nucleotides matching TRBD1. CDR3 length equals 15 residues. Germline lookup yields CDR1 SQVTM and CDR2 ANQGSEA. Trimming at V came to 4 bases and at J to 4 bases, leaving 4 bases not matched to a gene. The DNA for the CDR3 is TGCAGCGTTGGTGGGACAGGGGTCGGGGCCAACGTCCTGACTTTC. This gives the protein CSVGGTGVGANVLTF.

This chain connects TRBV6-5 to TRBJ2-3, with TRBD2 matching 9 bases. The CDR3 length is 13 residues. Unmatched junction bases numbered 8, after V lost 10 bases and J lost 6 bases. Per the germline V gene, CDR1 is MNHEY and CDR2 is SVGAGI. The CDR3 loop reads CAIQRGAKDTQYF. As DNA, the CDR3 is TGTGCCATCCAGCGGGGGGCCAAGGATACGCAGTATTTT.

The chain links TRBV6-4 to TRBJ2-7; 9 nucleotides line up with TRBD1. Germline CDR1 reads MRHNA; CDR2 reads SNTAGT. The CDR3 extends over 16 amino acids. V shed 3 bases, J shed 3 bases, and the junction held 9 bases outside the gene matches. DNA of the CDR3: TGTGCCAGCAGTGAAGAACAGGGGGCGAAGTTCTACGAGCAGTACTTC. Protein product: CASSEEQGAKFYEQYF.

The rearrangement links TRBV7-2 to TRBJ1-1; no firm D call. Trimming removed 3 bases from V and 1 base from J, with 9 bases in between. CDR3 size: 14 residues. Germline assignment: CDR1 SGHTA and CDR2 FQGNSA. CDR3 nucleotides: TGTGCCAGCAGCTTTCCTGAGAGGAACACTGAAGCTTTCTTT. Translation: CASSFPERNTEAFF.

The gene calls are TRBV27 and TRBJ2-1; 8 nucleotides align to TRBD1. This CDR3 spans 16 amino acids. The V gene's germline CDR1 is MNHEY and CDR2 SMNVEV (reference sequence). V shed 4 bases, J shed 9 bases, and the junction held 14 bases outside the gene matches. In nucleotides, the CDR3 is TGTGCCAGCAGTTCCTTACCGGGACAGGCCCAGGGTGAGCAGTTCTTC. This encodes CASSSLPGQAQGEQFF.

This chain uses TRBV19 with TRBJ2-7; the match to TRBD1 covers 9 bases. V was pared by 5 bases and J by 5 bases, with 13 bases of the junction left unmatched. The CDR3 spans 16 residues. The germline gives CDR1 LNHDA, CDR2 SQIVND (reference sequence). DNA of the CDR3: TGTGCCAGTAGTGTCCTCACCGGGACAGGGACCGACGAGCAGTACTTC. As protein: CASSVLTGTGTDEQYF.

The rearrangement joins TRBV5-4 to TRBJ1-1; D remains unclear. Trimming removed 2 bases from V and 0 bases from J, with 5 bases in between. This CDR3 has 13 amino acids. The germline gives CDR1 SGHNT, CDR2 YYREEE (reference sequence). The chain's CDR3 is CASSFVLNTEAFF. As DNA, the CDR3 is TGTGCCAGCAGCTTCGTTCTGAACACTGAAGCTTTCTTT.

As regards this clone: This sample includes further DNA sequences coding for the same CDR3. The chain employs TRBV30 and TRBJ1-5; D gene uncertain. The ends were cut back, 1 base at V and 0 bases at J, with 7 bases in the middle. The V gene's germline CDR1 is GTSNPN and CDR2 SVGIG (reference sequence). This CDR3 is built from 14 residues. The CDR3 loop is CAWSGQNSNQPQHF. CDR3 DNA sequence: TGTGCCTGGAGTGGCCAGAATAGCAATCAGCCCCAGCATTTT. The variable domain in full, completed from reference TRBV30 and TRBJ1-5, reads SQTIHQWPATLVQPVGSPLSLECTVEGTSNPNLYWYRQAAGRGLQLLFYSVGIGQISSEVPQNLSASRPQDRQFILSSKKLLLSDSGFYLCAWSGQNSNQPQHFGDGTRLSIL.

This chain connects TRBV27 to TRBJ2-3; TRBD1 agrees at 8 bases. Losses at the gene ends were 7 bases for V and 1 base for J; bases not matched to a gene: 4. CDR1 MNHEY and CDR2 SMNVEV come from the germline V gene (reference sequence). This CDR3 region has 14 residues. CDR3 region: CASTLTGGTDTQYF. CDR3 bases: TGTGCCAGCACCCTGACAGGGGGCACAGATACGCAGTATTTT.

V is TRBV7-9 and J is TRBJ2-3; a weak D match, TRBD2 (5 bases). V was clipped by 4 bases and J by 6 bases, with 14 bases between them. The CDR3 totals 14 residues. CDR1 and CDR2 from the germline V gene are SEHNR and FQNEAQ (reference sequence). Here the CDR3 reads CASSSNSGVDTQYF. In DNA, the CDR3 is TGTGCCAGCAGCTCCAACAGCGGCGTGGATACGCAGTATTTT.

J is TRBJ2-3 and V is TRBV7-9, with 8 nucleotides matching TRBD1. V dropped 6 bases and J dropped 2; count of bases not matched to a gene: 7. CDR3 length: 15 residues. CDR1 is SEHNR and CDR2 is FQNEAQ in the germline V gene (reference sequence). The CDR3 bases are TGTGCCAGCAGGTTAAGGCAGGGGGCCACAGATACGCAGTATTTT. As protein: CASRLRQGATDTQYF.